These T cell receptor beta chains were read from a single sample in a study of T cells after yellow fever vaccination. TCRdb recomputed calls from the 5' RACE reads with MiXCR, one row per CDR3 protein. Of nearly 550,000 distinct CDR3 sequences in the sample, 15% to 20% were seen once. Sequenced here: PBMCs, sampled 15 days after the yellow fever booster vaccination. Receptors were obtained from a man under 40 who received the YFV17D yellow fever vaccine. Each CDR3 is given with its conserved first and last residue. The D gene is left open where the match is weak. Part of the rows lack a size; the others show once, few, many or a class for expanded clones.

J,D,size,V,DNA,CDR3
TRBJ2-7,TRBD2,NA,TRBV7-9,TGTGCCAGCAGCGCAAGCGGGGCCGTCTCCTACGAGCAGTACTTC,CASSASGAVSYEQYF
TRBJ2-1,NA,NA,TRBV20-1,TGCTGTGCTAGAGTGGCTAGCGAAGAATACTACAATGAGCAGTTCTTC,CCARVASEEYYNEQFF
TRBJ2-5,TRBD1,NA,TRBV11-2,TGTGCCAGCAGCCCGATGACAGGGTTAGAGACCCAGTACTTC,CASSPMTGLETQYF
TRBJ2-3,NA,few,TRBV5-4,TGTGCCAGCAGCTCAGTGCTGACAGATACGCAGTATTTT,CASSSVLTDTQYF
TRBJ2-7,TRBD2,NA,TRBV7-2,TGTGCCAGCAGCTACGAGCGGGGGCTAGGTTACGAGCAGTACTTC,CASSYERGLGYEQYF
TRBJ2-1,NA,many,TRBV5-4,TGTGCCAGCAGCTTGGTCGGGGGCGCGTACAATGAGCAGTTCTTC,CASSLVGGAYNEQFF
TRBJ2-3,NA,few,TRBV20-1,TGCAGTGCTAGAGCCGACCGGGATACGCAGTATTTT,CSARADRDTQYF
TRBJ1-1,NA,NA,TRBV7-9,TGTGCCAGCAGCTTAGGTCCAAGGGCTGAAGCTTTCTTT,CASSLGPRAEAFF
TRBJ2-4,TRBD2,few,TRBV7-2,TGTGCCAGCAGCTTAGCTTCGGTAGCGGGAGTGGCCAAAAACATTCAGTACTTC,CASSLASVAGVAKNIQYF
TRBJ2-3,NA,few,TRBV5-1,TGCGCCAGCAGCTTTGATCGGCTTTCGGGGACAGATACGCAGTATTTT,CASSFDRLSGTDTQYF
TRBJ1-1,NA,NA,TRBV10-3,TGTGCCAGCTCTAGGGACGGGGAGGGAGCTTTCTTT,CASSRDGEGAFF
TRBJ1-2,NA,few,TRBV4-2,TGTGCCAGCAGCCATTGGGGAGTCGGCTACACCTTC,CASSHWGVGYTF
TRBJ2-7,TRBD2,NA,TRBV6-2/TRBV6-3,TGTGCCAGCAGTTACGCCACTAGCGGGACCAAAACCTACGAGCAGTACTTC,CASSYATSGTKTYEQYF
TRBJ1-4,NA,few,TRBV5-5,TGTGCCAGCAGCTGGAGCTCGGGGGCGATTAATGAAAAACTGTTTTTT,CASSWSSGAINEKLFF
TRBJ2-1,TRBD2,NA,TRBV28,TGTGCCAGCAGACTAGCGGGAGGTCAGCAGTTCTTC,CASRLAGGQQFF
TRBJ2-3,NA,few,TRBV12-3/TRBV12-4,TGTGCCAGCAGCTTAGCCTTATCCACAGATACGCAGTATTTT,CASSLALSTDTQYF
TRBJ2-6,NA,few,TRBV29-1,TGCAGCGTTGAACTCTCTGGGGCCAACGTCCTGACTTTC,CSVELSGANVLTF
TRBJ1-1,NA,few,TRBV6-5,TGTGCCAGCAGTTTGAGTAACGGGGCGAACACTGAAGCTTTCTTT,CASSLSNGANTEAFF
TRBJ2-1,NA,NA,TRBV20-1,TGCAGTGCCTTGGGGGATGAGCAGTTCTTC,CSALGDEQFF
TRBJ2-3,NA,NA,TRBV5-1,TGCGCCAGCAGCTTGACAGGGTTCAAAGCCGATACGCAGTATTTT,CASSLTGFKADTQYF
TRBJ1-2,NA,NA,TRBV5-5,TGTGCCACTAGTGAAGAGGACAGCATTAACTATGGCTACACCTTC,CATSEEDSINYGYTF
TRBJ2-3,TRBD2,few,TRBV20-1,TGCAGTGCTAGAGATGTGAGGACTAGCGGGAGGCAAGCAGATACGCAGTATTTT,CSARDVRTSGRQADTQYF
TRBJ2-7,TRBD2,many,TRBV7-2,TGTGCCAGCAGCCCCCTGGCGGGAGCCTACGAGCAGTACTTC,CASSPLAGAYEQYF
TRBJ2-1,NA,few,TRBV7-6,TGTGCCAGCAGTTCCGGACGCTCCGGTGAGCAGTTCTTC,CASSSGRSGEQFF
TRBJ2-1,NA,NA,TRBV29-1,TGCAGCGTCTGGAGGGCAGCGGACGCACGCGGGAATGAGCAGTTCTTC,CSVWRAADARGNEQFF
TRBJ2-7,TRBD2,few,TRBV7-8,TGTGCCAGCAGCTTAGAGAGGCGGGAGGTCTACGAGCAGTACTTC,CASSLERREVYEQYF
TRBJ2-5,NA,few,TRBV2,TGTGCCAGCACAGGTCTGAAAGAGACCCAGTACTTC,CASTGLKETQYF
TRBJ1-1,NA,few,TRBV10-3,TGTGCCATCAGTGGATCGAACCCTGAAGCTTTCTTT,CAISGSNPEAFF
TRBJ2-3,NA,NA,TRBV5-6,TGTGCCAGCCTCCCGCAGGGCACAGATACGCAGTATTTT,CASLPQGTDTQYF
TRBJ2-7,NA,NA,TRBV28,TGTGCCAGCCGGGAAGGGGGGACCTACTACGAGCAGTACTTC,CASREGGTYYEQYF
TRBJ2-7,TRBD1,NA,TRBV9,TGTGCCAGCAGCGTAGAGGCAGGGGGCTATTACGAGCAGTACTTC,CASSVEAGGYYEQYF
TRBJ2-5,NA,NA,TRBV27,TGTGCCAGCAGTTTCGCCGGGAATCTAAAAGAGACCCAGTACTTC,CASSFAGNLKETQYF
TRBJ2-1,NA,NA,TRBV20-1,TGCAGTGCCGCCCAGGAGGAGCAGTTCTTC,CSAAQEEQFF
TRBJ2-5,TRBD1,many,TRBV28,TGTGCCACCCTACAGGGGCAAGAGACCCAGTACTTC,CATLQGQETQYF
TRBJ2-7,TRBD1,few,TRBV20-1,TGCAGTAAAGGACAGGGAGTGGACGAGCAGTACTTC,CSKGQGVDEQYF
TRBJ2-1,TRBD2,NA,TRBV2,TGTGCCAGCAGTGAACGCCCTGGACTAGCGGGAATGTTTTACGAGCAGTTCTTC,CASSERPGLAGMFYEQFF
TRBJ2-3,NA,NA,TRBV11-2,TGTGCCAGCAGCCGGGGAGGTCCTAGACTCACAGATACGCAGTATTTT,CASSRGGPRLTDTQYF
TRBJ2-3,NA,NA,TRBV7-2,TGTGCCAGCAGCTTAGTGGTTGTCAACACAGATACGCAGTATTTT,CASSLVVVNTDTQYF
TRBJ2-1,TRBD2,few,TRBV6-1,TGTGCCAGCAGTGAAGGATCGGGAGGGCCGGGTCGGACTGAGCAGTTCTTC,CASSEGSGGPGRTEQFF
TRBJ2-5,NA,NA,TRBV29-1,TGCAGCGTTGCCCGAGGGGCGCAAGAGACCCAGTACTTC,CSVARGAQETQYF
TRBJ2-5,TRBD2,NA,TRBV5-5,TGTGCCAGCAGCTTGGAGGGACTAGCGATAGAGACCCAGTACTTC,CASSLEGLAIETQYF
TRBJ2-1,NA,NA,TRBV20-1,TGCAGTGCCCCCACGATACATGCCTCAGAAAGGATCGGAAATGAGCAGTTCTTC,CSAPTIHASERIGNEQFF
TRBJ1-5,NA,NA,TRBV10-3,TGTGCCATCACTGACGGTTCCAATCAGCCCCAGCATTTT,CAITDGSNQPQHF
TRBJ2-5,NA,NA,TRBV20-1,TGCAGTGCAACGTCCGGAGAGACCCAGTACTTC,CSATSGETQYF
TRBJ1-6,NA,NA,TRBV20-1,TGCAGTGCTAGAGATGACGGGCGGCGGTTTTCACCCCTCCACTTT,CSARDDGRRFSPLHF
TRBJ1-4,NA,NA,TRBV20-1,TGCAGTGCCCAGGGAGGGAATGAAAAACTGTTTTTT,CSAQGGNEKLFF
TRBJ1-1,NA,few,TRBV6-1,TGTGCCAGCAGCGCAGGGAAGAACACTGAAGCTTTCTTT,CASSAGKNTEAFF
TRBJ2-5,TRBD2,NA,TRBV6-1,TGTGCCACAGGGAAGGTAGCGGGAGGGGAGGAGACCCAGTACTTC,CATGKVAGGEETQYF
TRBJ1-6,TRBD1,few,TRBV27,TGTGCCAGCTCGCAAGGTCTCGACAGGGGGAAAAGCTCCTATAATTCACCCCTCCACTTT,CASSQGLDRGKSSYNSPLHF
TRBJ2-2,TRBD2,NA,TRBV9,TGTGCCAGCAGCTCTTCGGGCCCGACTAGCAACCGAGCGAACACCGGGGAGCTGTTTTTT,CASSSSGPTSNRANTGELFF
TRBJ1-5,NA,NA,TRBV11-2,TGTGCCAGCAGCTTAGATCTTTTGGGGAGGTTAAGCAATCAGCCCCAGCATTTT,CASSLDLLGRLSNQPQHF
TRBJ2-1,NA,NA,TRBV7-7,TGTGCTAGCAGCTTAGAACCCACCGGGGGTGAGCAGTTCTTC,CASSLEPTGGEQFF
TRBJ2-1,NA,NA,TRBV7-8,TGTGCCAGCACTTTAGACCGTTTTGAGCAGTTCTTC,CASTLDRFEQFF
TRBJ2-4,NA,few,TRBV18,TGTGCCAGCTCACTCGACGGCGGATCCAAAAACATTCAGTACTTC,CASSLDGGSKNIQYF
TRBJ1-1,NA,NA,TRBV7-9,TGTGCCAGCAGCTTTCAGGGAATCTCTGAAGCTTTCTTT,CASSFQGISEAFF
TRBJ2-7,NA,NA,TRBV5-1,TGCGCCAGCAGCACCCAGGGGGGGTATAACGAGCAGTACTTC,CASSTQGGYNEQYF